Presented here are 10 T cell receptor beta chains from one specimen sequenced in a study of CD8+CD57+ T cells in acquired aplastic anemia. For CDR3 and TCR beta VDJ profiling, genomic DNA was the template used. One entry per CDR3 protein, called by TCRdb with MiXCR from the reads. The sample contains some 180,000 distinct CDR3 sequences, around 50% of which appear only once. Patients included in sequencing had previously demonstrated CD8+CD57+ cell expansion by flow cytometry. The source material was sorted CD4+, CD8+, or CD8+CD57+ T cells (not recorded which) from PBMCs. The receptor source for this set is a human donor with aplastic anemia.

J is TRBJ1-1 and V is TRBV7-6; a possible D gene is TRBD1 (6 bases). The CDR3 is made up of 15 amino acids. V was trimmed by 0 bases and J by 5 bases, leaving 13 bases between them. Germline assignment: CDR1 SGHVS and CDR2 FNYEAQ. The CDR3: CASSLAQGLWTEAFF. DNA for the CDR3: TGTGCCAGCAGCTTAGCGCAGGGGTTGTGGACTGAAGCTTTCTTT. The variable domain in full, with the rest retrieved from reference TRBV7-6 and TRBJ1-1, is GAGVSQSPRYKVTKRGQDVALRCDPISGHVSLYWYRQALGQGPEFLTYFNYEAQQDKSGLPNDRFSAERPEGSISTLTIQRTEQRDSAMYRCASSLAQGLWTEAFFGQGTRLTVV.

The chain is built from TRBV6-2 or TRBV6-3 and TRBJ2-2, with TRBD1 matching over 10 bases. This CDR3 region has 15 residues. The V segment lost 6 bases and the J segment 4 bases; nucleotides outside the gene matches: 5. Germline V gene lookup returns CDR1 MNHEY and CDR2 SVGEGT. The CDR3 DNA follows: TGTGCCAGCAGCTGGGGACAGGGGCGCACCGGGGAGCTGTTTTTT. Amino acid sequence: CASSWGQGRTGELFF.

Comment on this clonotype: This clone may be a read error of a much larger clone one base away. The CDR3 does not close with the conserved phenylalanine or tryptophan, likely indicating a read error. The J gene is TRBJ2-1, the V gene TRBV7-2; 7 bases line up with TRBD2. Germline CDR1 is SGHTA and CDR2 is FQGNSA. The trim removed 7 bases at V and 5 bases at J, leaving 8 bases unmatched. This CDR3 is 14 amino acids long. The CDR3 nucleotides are TGTGCCAGCAAGAGCGAGCGGGGCCACAATGAGCAGTTCCTC. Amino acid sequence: CASKSERGHNEQFL.

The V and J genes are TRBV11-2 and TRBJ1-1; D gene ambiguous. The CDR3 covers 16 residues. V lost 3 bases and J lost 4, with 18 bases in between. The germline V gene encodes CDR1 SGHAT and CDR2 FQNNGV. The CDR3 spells CASSLIPEQPSTEAFF. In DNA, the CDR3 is TGTGCCAGCAGCTTGATTCCCGAACAGCCTAGCACTGAAGCTTTCTTT.

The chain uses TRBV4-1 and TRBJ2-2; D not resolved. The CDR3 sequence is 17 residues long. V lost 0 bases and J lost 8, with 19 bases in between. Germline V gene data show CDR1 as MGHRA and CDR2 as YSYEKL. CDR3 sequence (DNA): TGCGCCAGCAGCCAAGATGGGCCCCCCAAGGTAGATGGGGAGCTGTTTTTT. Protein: CASSQDGPPKVDGELFF.

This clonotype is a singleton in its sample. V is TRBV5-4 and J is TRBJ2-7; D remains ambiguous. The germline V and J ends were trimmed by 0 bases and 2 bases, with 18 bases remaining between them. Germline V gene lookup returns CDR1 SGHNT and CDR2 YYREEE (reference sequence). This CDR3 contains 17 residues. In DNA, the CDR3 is TGTGCCAGCAGCTTGGAGGGCGATGGGGTCTTTGCCTACGAGCAGTACTTC. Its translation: CASSLEGDGVFAYEQYF.

Here the CDR3 DNA reads TGTGCCAGCAGCCCGCCGGGACTAGCGAGGGGTGGAGAGACCCAGTACTTC. Encoded protein: CASSPPGLARGGETQYF. The rearrangement uses TRBV11-1 and TRBJ2-5, with 10 bases lining up with TRBD2. Trimming took 5 bases from V and 4 from J; bases not matched to a gene: 13. This CDR3 is 17 amino acids long. Germline V gene lookup returns CDR1 SGHAT and CDR2 FQDESV (reference sequence). The full variable domain, rest sourced from reference TRBV11-1 and TRBJ2-5, is EAEVAQSPRYKITEKSQAVAFWCDPISGHATLYWYRQILGQGPELLVQFQDESVVDDSQLPKDRFSAERLKGVDSTLKIQPAELGDSAMYLCASSPPGLARGGETQYFGPGTRLLVL.

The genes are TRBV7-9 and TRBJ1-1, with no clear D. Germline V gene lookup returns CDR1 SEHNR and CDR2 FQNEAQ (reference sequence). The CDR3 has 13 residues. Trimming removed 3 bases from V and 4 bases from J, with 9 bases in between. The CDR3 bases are TGTGCCAGCAGCTTTGAGTGGGCCACTGAAGCTTTCTTT. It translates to CASSFEWATEAFF.

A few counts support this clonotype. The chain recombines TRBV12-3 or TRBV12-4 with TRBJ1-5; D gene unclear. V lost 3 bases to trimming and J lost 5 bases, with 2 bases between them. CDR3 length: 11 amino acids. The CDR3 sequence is CASSFYQPQHF. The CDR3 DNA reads TGTGCCAGCAGTTTTTATCAGCCCCAGCATTTT.

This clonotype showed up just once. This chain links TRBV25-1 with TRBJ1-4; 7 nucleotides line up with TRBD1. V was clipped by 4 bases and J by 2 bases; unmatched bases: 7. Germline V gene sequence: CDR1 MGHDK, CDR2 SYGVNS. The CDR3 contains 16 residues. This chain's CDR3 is CASSGSTQGTNEKLFF. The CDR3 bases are TGTGCCAGCAGTGGGTCGACACAGGGGACTAATGAAAAACTGTTTTTT.